Below, 2 T cell receptor beta chains from the same sample are listed, as sequenced in a study of cytomegalovirus exposure and HLA in healthy donors. Researchers ran the PCR with 60 Vbeta and 13 Jbeta primers. Sequencing was performed with immunoSEQ multiplex PCR; in TCRdb, only in-frame clones are kept and a portion is missing. The top ten hold over 1.5% of the sample, which has roughly 200,000 clones, roughly four fifths seen once. The sample comprised PBMCs. The receptor source for this set is a man aged 45-60 years in good health and CMV-seronegative.

This clone has a handful of counts. The chain employs TRBV5-6 and TRBJ1-3, with 10 positions matching TRBD1. V lost 4 bases and J lost 9; bases outside the gene matches: 7. CDR1 and CDR2 (germline): SGHDT, YYEEEE. The CDR3 covers 14 residues. CDR3 sequence (DNA): TGTGCCAGCAGCCAAGGGACAGGGGTTCGCACCATATATTTT. Its translation: CASSQGTGVRTIYF.

This clone was observed a few times. The rearrangement uses TRBV4-3 and TRBJ1-1; D not resolved. This CDR3 has 14 residues. V was trimmed by 0 bases and J by 1 base, leaving 6 bases between them. Per germline, CDR1 LGHNA and CDR2 YSLEER. CDR3: CASSQERRNTEAFF. The CDR3 DNA reads as TGCGCCAGCAGCCAAGAAAGGAGGAACACTGAAGCTTTCTTT.